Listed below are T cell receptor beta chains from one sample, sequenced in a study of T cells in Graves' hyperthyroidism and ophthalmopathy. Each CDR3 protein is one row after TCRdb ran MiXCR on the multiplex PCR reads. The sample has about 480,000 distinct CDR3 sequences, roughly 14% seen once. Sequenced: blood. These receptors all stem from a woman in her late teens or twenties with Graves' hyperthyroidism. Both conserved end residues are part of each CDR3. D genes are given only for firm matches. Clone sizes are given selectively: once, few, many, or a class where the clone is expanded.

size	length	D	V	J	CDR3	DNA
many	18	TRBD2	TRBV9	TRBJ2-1	CASSVASLAGATYNEQFF	TGTGCCAGCAGCGTAGCTAGCCTAGCGGGAGCGACCTACAATGAGCAGTTCTTC
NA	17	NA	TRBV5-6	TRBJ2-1	CASSLAPGQSSYNEQLF	TGTGCCAGCAGCTTGGCCCCGGGACAAAGCTCCTACAATGAGCAGCTCTTC
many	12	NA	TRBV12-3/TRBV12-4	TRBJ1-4	CASSFANEKLFF	TGTGCCAGCAGTTTTGCTAATGAAAAACTGTTTTTT
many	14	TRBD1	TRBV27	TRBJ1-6	CASSGRGGVSPLHF	TGTGCCAGCAGCGGCAGAGGGGGCGTTTCACCCCTCCACTTT
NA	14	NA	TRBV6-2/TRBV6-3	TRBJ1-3	CASRNTGQGNTIYF	TGTGCCAGCAGGAATACAGGGCAGGGAAACACCATATATTTT
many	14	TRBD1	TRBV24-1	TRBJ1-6	CATSETGGNSPLHF	TGTGCCACCAGTGAAACAGGGGGAAATTCACCCCTCCACTTT
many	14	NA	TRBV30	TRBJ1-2	CAWTYSLGWNGYTF	TGTGCCTGGACCTACTCTCTGGGGTGGAATGGCTACACCTTC
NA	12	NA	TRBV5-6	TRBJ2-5	CASSLTTETQYF	TGTGCCAGCAGCTTGACCACAGAGACCCAGTACTTC
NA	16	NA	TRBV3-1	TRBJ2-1	CASSFRAGYSYNEQFF	TGTGCCAGCAGCTTCAGAGCCGGCTACTCCTACAATGAGCAGTTCTTC
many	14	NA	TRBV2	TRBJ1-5	CASKQGSVQWAQHF	TGTGCCAGCAAACAGGGATCCGTTCAATGGGCCCAGCATTTT
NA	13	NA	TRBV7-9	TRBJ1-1	CASRSGTNTEAFF	TGTGCCAGCAGAAGCGGGACGAACACTGAAGCTTTCTTT
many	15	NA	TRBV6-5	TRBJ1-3	CASSYSILPGNTIYF	TGTGCCAGCAGTTACTCGATCTTGCCTGGAAACACCATATATTTT
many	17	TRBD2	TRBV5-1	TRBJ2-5	CASSPLGGLAGEETQYF	TGCGCCAGCAGCCCGCTGGGGGGACTAGCGGGAGAAGAGACCCAGTACTTC
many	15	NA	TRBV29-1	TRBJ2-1	CSVEGRGRSYNEQFF	TGCAGCGTTGAAGGGCGCGGCCGCTCCTACAATGAGCAGTTCTTC
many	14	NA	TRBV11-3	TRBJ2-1	CASSLSQRDNEQFF	TGTGCCAGCAGCTTGTCGCAGCGGGACAATGAGCAGTTCTTC
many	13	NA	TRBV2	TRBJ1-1	CASIPDTNTEAFF	TGTGCCAGCATCCCGGATACGAACACTGAAGCTTTCTTT
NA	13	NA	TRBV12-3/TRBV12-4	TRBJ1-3	CASNTLTGNTIYF	TGTGCCAGCAACACATTAACTGGAAACACCATATATTTT
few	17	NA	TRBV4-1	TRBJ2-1	CASSQDLAYRLYNEQFF	TGCGCCAGCAGCCAAGATCTTGCCTACCGCCTCTACAATGAGCAGTTCTTC
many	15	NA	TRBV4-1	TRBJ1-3	CASSQDDYGGNTIYF	TGCGCCAGCAGCCAAGACGACTACGGGGGAAACACCATATATTTT
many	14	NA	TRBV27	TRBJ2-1	CASRVLGGYNEQFF	TGTGCCAGCAGGGTCTTGGGGGGTTACAATGAGCAGTTCTTC
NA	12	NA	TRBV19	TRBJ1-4	CASRRPNEKLFF	TGTGCCAGTAGACGGCCCAATGAAAAACTGTTTTTT
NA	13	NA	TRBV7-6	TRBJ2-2	CASSLSPTGELFF	TGTGCCAGCAGCTTAAGCCCCACCGGGGAGCTGTTTTTT
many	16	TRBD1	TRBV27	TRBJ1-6	CASGIQGARANSPLHF	TGTGCCAGCGGGATACAGGGGGCGCGGGCTAATTCACCCCTCCACTTT
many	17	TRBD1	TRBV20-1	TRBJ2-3	CSARGWGTGDHTDTQYF	TGCAGTGCTAGGGGGTGGGGGACAGGCGATCACACAGATACGCAGTATTTT
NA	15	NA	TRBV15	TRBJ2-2	CATSRDSGWSGELFF	TGTGCCACCAGCAGAGATTCTGGATGGTCCGGGGAGCTGTTTTTT
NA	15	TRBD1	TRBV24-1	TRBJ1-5	CATSPGQGASQPQHF	TGTGCCACCAGCCCAGGACAGGGGGCAAGTCAGCCCCAGCATTTT
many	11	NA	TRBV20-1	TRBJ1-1	CSARREKLAFF	TGCAGTGCTAGGAGGGAGAAGCTAGCTTTCTTT
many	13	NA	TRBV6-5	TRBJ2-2	CASSYNGDVELFF	TGTGCCAGCAGTTACAATGGGGACGTGGAGCTGTTTTTT
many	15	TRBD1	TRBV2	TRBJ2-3	CASRLTGHGTDTQYF	TGTGCCAGCCGTTTGACAGGGCACGGCACAGATACGCAGTATTTT
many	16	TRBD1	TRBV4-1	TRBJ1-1	CASSQEFQGAGTEAFF	TGCGCCAGCAGCCAAGAGTTTCAGGGGGCTGGGACTGAAGCTTTCTTT
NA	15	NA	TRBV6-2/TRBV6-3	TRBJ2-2	CASSYGVVNTGELFF	TGTGCCAGCAGTTACGGGGTTGTCAACACCGGGGAGCTGTTTTTT
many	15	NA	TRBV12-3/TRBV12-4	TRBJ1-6	CASSLYGSYNSPLHF	TGTGCCAGCAGTTTATACGGCAGCTATAATTCACCCCTCCACTTT
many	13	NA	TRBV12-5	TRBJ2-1	CASGLASLQEQFF	TGTGCTAGTGGTTTGGCGTCACTGCAAGAGCAGTTCTTC